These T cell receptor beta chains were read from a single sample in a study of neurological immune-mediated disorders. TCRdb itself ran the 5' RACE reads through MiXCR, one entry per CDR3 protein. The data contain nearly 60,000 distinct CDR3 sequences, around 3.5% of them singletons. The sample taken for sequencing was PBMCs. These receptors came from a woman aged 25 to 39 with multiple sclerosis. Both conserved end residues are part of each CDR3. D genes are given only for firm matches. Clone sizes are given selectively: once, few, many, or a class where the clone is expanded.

CSAPDRGGGNTEAFF	TGCAGTGCCCCCGATCGGGGGGGCGGGAACACTGAAGCTTTCTTT	TRBJ1-1	TRBV20-1	many	-
CASSFQGLDRAGELFF	TGCGCCAGCAGTTTCCAAGGACTAGATCGAGCCGGGGAGCTGTTTTTT	TRBJ2-2	TRBV5-1	many	TRBD2
CASSSGGSNQPQHF	TGTGCCAGCAGTTCGGGGGGGAGCAATCAGCCCCAGCATTTT	TRBJ1-5	TRBV28	many	-
CASRWTRKNTEAFF	TGTGCCAGCCGGTGGACACGGAAGAACACTGAAGCTTTCTTT	TRBJ1-1	TRBV7-2	many	-
CASSLDHTRDTEAFF	TGCGCCAGCAGCTTGGATCACACGAGGGACACTGAAGCTTTCTTT	TRBJ1-1	TRBV5-1	many	-
CASSPLAGVTGELFF	TGCGCCAGCAGCCCTCTAGCGGGAGTCACCGGGGAGCTGTTTTTT	TRBJ2-2	TRBV4-1	many	TRBD2
CATSDPSGTGTDTQYF	TGTGCCACCAGTGATCCCTCCGGGACAGGCACAGATACGCAGTATTTT	TRBJ2-3	TRBV24-1	many	TRBD1
CASSPAQGDGYTF	TGTGCCAGCAGCCCGGCACAGGGCGATGGCTACACCTTC	TRBJ1-2	TRBV7-9	many	-
CSVVLGFGTEAFF	TGCAGCGTTGTGTTGGGGTTCGGCACTGAAGCTTTCTTT	TRBJ1-1	TRBV29-1	many	-
CASSPGDRLNTEAFF	TGCGCCAGCAGCCCGGGGGACAGGCTAAACACTGAAGCTTTCTTT	TRBJ1-1	TRBV4-1	many	TRBD1
CASSLTTSKFSGNTIYF	TGTGCCAGCAGCTTGACAACATCCAAGTTCTCTGGAAACACCATATATTTT	TRBJ1-3	TRBV5-8	many	-
CASSWAYEQYF	TGTGCCAGCAGTTGGGCCTACGAGCAGTACTTC	TRBJ2-7	TRBV6-2/TRBV6-3	many	-
CASRVTARETQYF	TGCGCCAGCAGGGTCACGGCCCGAGAGACCCAGTACTTC	TRBJ2-5	TRBV5-1	many	-
CASRKTYSNQPQNF	TGTGCCAGCAGAAAGACATATAGCAATCAGCCCCAGAATTTT	TRBJ1-5	TRBV6-5	many	-
CAWSAPGRGRYTDTQYF	TGTGCCTGGAGTGCCCCAGGCCGGGGGCGGTACACAGATACGCAGTATTTT	TRBJ2-3	TRBV30	many	-
CSALQLAGSGEQYF	TGCAGTGCCCTGCAGTTGGCGGGGTCTGGCGAGCAGTACTTC	TRBJ2-7	TRBV20-1	many	-
CAISERKTGGYNEQFF	TGTGCCATCAGTGAGCGGAAGACAGGGGGATACAATGAGCAGTTCTTC	TRBJ2-1	TRBV10-3	many	TRBD1
CSAPGRLADTQYF	TGCAGTGCCCCCGGGCGTTTAGCAGATACGCAGTATTTT	TRBJ2-3	TRBV20-1	many	-
CASSSQKGMAEAFF	TGCGCCAGCAGCTCTCAAAAGGGGATGGCTGAAGCTTTCTTT	TRBJ1-1	TRBV5-1	-	-
CASSTFTGQGYEQYF	TGTGCCAGCAGCACCTTTACGGGACAGGGCTACGAGCAGTACTTC	TRBJ2-7	TRBV21-1	many	-
CSASVRQVYTEAFF	TGCAGTGCTAGTGTTCGGCAGGTGTACACTGAAGCTTTCTTT	TRBJ1-1	TRBV20-1	many	-
CASSLGPIADETQYF	TGTGCCAGCAGCTTAGGTCCCATTGCGGATGAAACCCAGTACTTC	TRBJ2-5	TRBV7-3	many	-
CASSPNHVTQYF	TGTGCCAGCAGCCCAAACCACGTTACGCAGTATTTT	TRBJ2-3	TRBV12-3/TRBV12-4	many	-
CSAAWGHSGANVLTF	TGCAGTGCAGCATGGGGGCACTCTGGGGCCAACGTCCTGACTTTC	TRBJ2-6	TRBV20-1	many	-
CSADVAGSYNEQFF	TGCAGTGCGGACGTAGCGGGTTCATACAATGAGCAGTTCTTC	TRBJ2-1	TRBV20-1	-	TRBD2
CASSSGQGDQETQYF	TGTGCCAGTAGTTCGGGACAGGGGGATCAAGAGACCCAGTACTTC	TRBJ2-5	TRBV19	many	TRBD1
CAISAPGQELLGAFF	TGTGCCATCAGTGCCCCGGGACAGGAACTTCTAGGAGCTTTCTTT	TRBJ1-1	TRBV10-3	many	TRBD1
CSVERVTGDNEQFF	TGCAGCGTTGAAAGGGTGACAGGCGACAATGAGCAGTTCTTC	TRBJ2-1	TRBV29-1	many	-
CASSLSSGRPHEQFF	TGTGCCAGCAGCTTAAGCAGCGGGAGACCCCATGAGCAGTTCTTC	TRBJ2-1	TRBV7-9	many	TRBD2
CSAFGRAGNTGELFF	TGCAGCGCCTTCGGTCGAGCGGGTAACACCGGGGAGCTGTTTTTT	TRBJ2-2	TRBV29-1	many	-
CASSSFGGAMSEQYF	TGTGCCAGCAGCTCATTTGGGGGGGCGATGTCCGAGCAGTACTTC	TRBJ2-7	TRBV6-5	many	-
CSPFRSNEKLFF	TGCAGCCCCTTTAGGTCTAATGAAAAACTGTTTTTT	TRBJ1-4	TRBV20-1	many	-
CASSLLAGGGFF	TGTGCCAGCAGTTTACTAGCGGGAGGAGGGTTCTTC	TRBJ2-1	TRBV28	many	TRBD2
CASSTTTGTSNQPQHF	TGTGCCAGCAGTACCACGACAGGGACCAGCAATCAGCCCCAGCATTTT	TRBJ1-5	TRBV12-3/TRBV12-4	many	TRBD1
CASSQVPGTGYGYTF	TGCGCCAGCAGCCAAGTCCCCGGGACAGGCTATGGCTACACCTTC	TRBJ1-2	TRBV4-1	many	TRBD1
CASSSTSGRAGKNIQYF	TGTGCCAGCAGCTCTACGAGCGGGAGGGCCGGCAAAAACATTCAGTACTTC	TRBJ2-4	TRBV6-2/TRBV6-3	many	TRBD2
CASSLAPMGAEAFF	TGCGCCAGCAGCTTGGCCCCAATGGGCGCTGAAGCTTTCTTT	TRBJ1-1	TRBV5-1	few	-
CASTSQGAGNSPLHF	TGCGCCAGTACCTCCCAGGGGGCAGGTAATTCACCCCTCCACTTT	TRBJ1-6	TRBV5-1	many	TRBD1
CASSQRSGDNEQFF	TGTGCCAGCAGCCAAAGGAGCGGCGACAATGAGCAGTTCTTC	TRBJ2-1	TRBV4-2	-	-
CASTFQGAGGYTF	TGCGCCAGCACCTTCCAGGGGGCAGGTGGCTACACCTTC	TRBJ1-2	TRBV5-1	few	TRBD1